This note documents a single T cell receptor (beta chain) sequence. Germline CDR1 is SGHNT and CDR2 is YYREEE (reference sequence). CDR3 size: 16 residues. Trimming took 2 bases from V and 6 from J; bases not matched to a gene: 12. Measured with immunoSEQ multiplex PCR; TCRdb has only the in-frame clones, and not every one. This sample has about 110,000 clones, with roughly 87% found just once. The data were obtained in a study of T cell responses to AZD1222 COVID-19 vaccine. The sequence derives from an adult in good health. This specimen was peripheral blood, taken on day 0 of MenACWY control vaccination. The V call is TRBV5-4, the J call TRBJ2-5; 8 positions match TRBD1. The CDR3 here is CASSLKTGDLIQTQYF. In DNA form, the CDR3 reads TGTGCCAGCAGCTTAAAGACAGGGGACCTCATCCAGACCCAGTACTTC.